This T cell receptor beta chain stems from a study of cytomegalovirus exposure and HLA in healthy donors. General observations from the study: Reports indicated that the classifier achieved high specificity and sensitivity in diagnosing cytomegalovirus status. One later analysis reportedly identified an Asian-associated ancestry cluster that showed fewer N-insertions than the roughly 640-donor mean.

Amplification used 60 Vbeta primers and 13 Jbeta primers. The data were produced by immunoSEQ multiplex PCR, yet TCRdb's version contains in-frame clones alone and is incomplete. The table shows 100,000 to 150,000 clones, with around 76% occurring only once. V dropped 0 bases and J dropped 0 bases, with 8 bases sitting between them. The CDR3 loop spans 15 amino acids. The germline CDR1 and CDR2 sequences are SGHRS and YFSETQ. This clone was seen just once. Its target is not known. The chain joins TRBV5-1 to TRBJ2-3, with D perhaps matching TRBD1 (5 bases). Material for sequencing was PBMCs. This receptor was identified in a woman aged 60-75 years in good health and CMV-seropositive. In DNA, the CDR3 is TGCGCCAGCAGCTTGGGGGGCCAGAGCACAGATACGCAGTATTTT. As protein: CASSLGGQSTDTQYF.